This record covers a single T cell receptor (beta chain). The record originates from a study of T cell repertoires in ileal Crohn's disease. TCRdb's copy holds only in-frame clones and misses some; the assay was immunoSEQ multiplex PCR. The sample records about 15,000 clones, less than 85% being singletons. There are 18 residues in the CDR3. Germline V lookup: CDR1 SGHNT, CDR2 YYREEE (reference sequence). J was trimmed by 1 base and V by 4 bases; bases with no gene match: 13. Included were adult ileal or ileocolonic Crohn's patients indicated for ileocolonic resection. The sequencing sample was made of ileal tissue. The receptor was derived from an adult with Crohn's disease. This sequence joins TRBV5-4 and TRBJ1-1, with 10 bases identical to TRBD1. The CDR3, as DNA: TGTGCCAGCAGCCCCGGGACAGGGGTGATTTGGACGAACACTGAAGCTTTCTTT. Amino acid sequence: CASSPGTGVIWTNTEAFF.